These T cell receptor beta chains were read from a single sample in a study of OX40 agonist ivuxolimab in advanced cancers. Assay: immunoSEQ multiplex PCR; the TCRdb copy retains only in-frame clones and omits some. The data contain roughly 57,000 clones, 75% to 90% of them singletons. The sample in question was CD4+ or CD8+ T cells sorted from blood, obtained in a trial of the OX40 agonist ivuxolimab. These receptors all come from an adult with an advanced solid tumor such as melanoma, head and neck, liver or kidney cancer. The CDR3 runs from the conserved cysteine through the conserved F or W. D genes are given only for firm matches. Some rows have no size entry. The others give once, few or many, or a class for an expanded clone.

TRBV2	15	TRBJ1-2	NA	NA	CASSDDLVALYGYTF	TGTGCCAGCAGTGATGATTTAGTAGCCCTCTATGGCTACACCTTC
TRBV19	21	TRBJ1-5	TRBD1	NA	CASRGVRPGQGMRGSNQPQHF	TGTGCCAGTCGGGGCGTTCGTCCGGGACAGGGGATGAGGGGGAGCAATCAGCCCCAGCATTTT
TRBV7-6	18	TRBJ2-2	TRBD2	NA	CASSLFPAGGPGAGELFF	TGTGCCAGCAGCTTATTCCCAGCGGGAGGGCCGGGAGCCGGGGAGCTGTTTTTT
TRBV6-6	16	TRBJ2-3	TRBD2	once	CASSYILAGVTDTQYF	TGTGCCAGCAGTTACATACTAGCGGGAGTGACGGATACGCAGTATTTT
TRBV19	13	TRBJ2-5	TRBD2	NA	CASSIGLAGPQYF	TGTGCCAGTAGTATTGGGCTAGCGGGACCCCAGTACTTC
TRBV5-5	13	TRBJ2-7	NA	NA	CASSPRWTYEQYF	TGTGCCAGCAGCCCAAGATGGACCTACGAGCAGTACTTC
TRBV11-2	13	TRBJ2-7	NA	NA	CASSLDRGGEQYF	TGTGCCAGCAGCTTAGATAGGGGGGGCGAGCAGTACTTC
TRBV7-9	15	TRBJ1-4	TRBD1	NA	CASSFGQGRDEKLFF	TGTGCCAGCAGCTTCGGACAGGGGCGGGATGAAAAACTGTTTTTT
TRBV6-6	14	TRBJ1-3	TRBD1	NA	CASSWDRAGNTIYF	TGTGCCAGCAGCTGGGACAGGGCTGGAAACACCATATATTTT
TRBV14	13	TRBJ2-5	NA	NA	CASSQDRSGTQYF	TGTGCCAGCAGCCAAGATCGATCGGGGACCCAGTACTTC
TRBV27	14	TRBJ2-7	TRBD1	once	CASSHRGDFHEQYF	TGTGCCAGCAGCCACAGGGGGGACTTCCACGAGCAGTACTTC
TRBV5-1	16	TRBJ1-3	NA	NA	CASSLAADSSGNTIYF	TGCGCCAGCAGCTTGGCCGCAGACAGCTCTGGAAACACCATATATTTT
TRBV4-1	15	TRBJ2-5	NA	NA	CASSQDRAGEETQYF	TGCGCCAGCAGCCAAGATCGGGCAGGGGAAGAGACCCAGTACTTC
TRBV7-8	14	TRBJ2-2	NA	NA	CASSLVSFAGELFF	TGTGCCAGCAGCTTAGTTTCGTTTGCCGGGGAGCTGTTTTTT
TRBV2	16	TRBJ1-2	NA	NA	CASSETGLTPRGGYTF	TGTGCCAGCAGTGAGACAGGACTCACCCCTAGGGGCGGCTACACCTTC
TRBV6-5	15	TRBJ1-5	NA	NA	CASRRTGPSNQPQHF	TGTGCCAGCAGGCGAACAGGGCCCAGCAATCAGCCCCAGCATTTT
TRBV6-1	15	TRBJ2-7	NA	NA	CASRDLSGPSYEQYF	TGTGCCAGCAGGGACTTAAGCGGGCCCTCCTACGAGCAGTACTTC
TRBV7-2	14	TRBJ2-5	NA	NA	CASSSGKGQETQYF	TGTGCCAGCAGTTCAGGGAAGGGGCAAGAGACCCAGTACTTC
TRBV4-1	14	TRBJ2-7	NA	few	CASSRGGQTYEQYF	TGCGCCAGCAGCCGCGGCGGTCAAACCTACGAGCAGTACTTC
TRBV18	12	TRBJ2-5	NA	NA	CASSPSGETQYF	TGTGCCAGCTCACCATCGGGTGAGACCCAGTACTTC
TRBV27	15	TRBJ1-1	TRBD1	once	CASSLRTGVSHEAFF	TGTGCCAGCAGCCTCCGGACAGGGGTTTCACATGAAGCTTTCTTT
TRBV7-3	16	TRBJ2-3	TRBD1	NA	CASSLGGTGPWDTQYF	TGTGCCAGCAGCTTAGGGGGGACAGGGCCTTGGGATACGCAGTATTTT
TRBV7-6	16	TRBJ2-6	NA	NA	CASSPRPRSGANVLTF	TGTGCCAGCAGCCCACGGCCCCGTTCTGGGGCCAACGTCCTGACTTTC
TRBV9	14	TRBJ2-7	NA	NA	CASSGRDKTYEQYF	TGTGCCAGCAGCGGCCGGGACAAGACCTACGAGCAGTACTTC
TRBV9	14	TRBJ2-7	NA	NA	CASSPSTEAYEQYF	TGTGCCAGCAGCCCTTCGACAGAAGCATACGAGCAGTACTTC
TRBV30	13	TRBJ1-1	NA	NA	CAWSWGQNTEAFF	TGTGCCTGGAGTTGGGGACAGAACACTGAAGCTTTCTTT
TRBV5-4	16	TRBJ2-2	TRBD1	NA	CASSSSGQGNTGELFF	TGTGCCAGCAGCTCCTCGGGACAGGGGAACACCGGGGAGCTGTTTTTT
TRBV7-3	18	TRBJ2-7	TRBD2	NA	CASSRTHATSGNSYEQYF	TGTGCCAGCAGTCGTACCCATGCTACTAGCGGGAACTCCTACGAGCAGTACTTC
TRBV6-1	14	TRBJ1-6	NA	NA	CASSSGPYYSPLHF	TGTGCCAGCAGTTCGGGACCCTATTACTCACCCCTCCACTTT
TRBV15	15	TRBJ1-2	NA	NA	CATSREGPKGYGYTF	TGTGCCACCAGCAGAGAAGGGCCAAAGGGTTATGGCTACACCTTC
TRBV28	15	TRBJ1-2	NA	NA	CASSLRTGGIYGYTF	TGTGCCAGCAGTTTACGCACAGGCGGGATTTATGGCTACACCTTC
TRBV28	15	TRBJ2-4	TRBD1	NA	CASSLPWTGGNIQYF	TGTGCCAGCAGTTTGCCGTGGACAGGGGGGAACATTCAGTACTTC
TRBV5-6	17	TRBJ2-7	TRBD2	once	CASSLRTSGGRGDEQYF	TGTGCCAGCAGCTTACGGACTAGCGGAGGCCGAGGGGACGAGCAGTACTTC
TRBV2	13	TRBJ1-2	NA	NA	CASIEHLLGGYTF	TGTGCCAGCATCGAACACCTCCTTGGTGGCTACACCTTC
TRBV6-1	15	TRBJ2-2	TRBD1	NA	CASRKSGTGPRELFF	TGTGCCAGCAGAAAGAGTGGGACAGGGCCCCGGGAGCTGTTTTTT
TRBV11-3	16	TRBJ2-7	TRBD1	NA	CASSLDEHRGSYEQYF	TGTGCCAGCAGCTTAGATGAGCACAGGGGGTCCTACGAGCAGTACTTC
TRBV2	14	TRBJ1-1	TRBD1	NA	CASRGQGAGTEAFF	TGTGCCAGCAGGGGACAGGGGGCAGGCACTGAAGCTTTCTTT
TRBV5-1	14	TRBJ1-1	NA	NA	CASSRMTGNTEAFF	TGCGCCAGCAGCAGAATGACAGGAAACACTGAAGCTTTCTTT
TRBV19	12	TRBJ1-2	TRBD1	NA	CASSRQGYGYTF	TGTGCCAGTAGTAGACAGGGTTATGGCTACACCTTC
TRBV6-6	13	TRBJ1-5	NA	NA	CATRGGSNQPQHF	TGTGCCACCCGGGGGGGCAGCAATCAGCCCCAGCATTTT